This TCR beta chain was profiled in a study of neoadjuvant anti-PD-1 for oral cavity cancer. Study overall: Non-progressing patients received a fourth nivolumab dose near day 43, then surgery on days 50-56.

As for time point: after neoadjuvant nivolumab, at surgical resection. Cohort: HPV-negative, locally advanced oral cavity squamous cell carcinoma patients. No culture or expansion preceded analysis of these blood cells. The CDR3 contains 15 residues. Looked up from germline, CDR1 is ENHRY and CDR2 is SYGVKD. The V gene lost 7 bases and the J gene lost 3 bases, with 18 bases spanning the gap. Worth noting for this clone: Its antigen is not known.

Profiling relied on immunoSEQ multiplex PCR, and the TCRdb table lists in-frame clones only, not all of them. The sample lists tens of thousands of clones; 80% to 90% were seen once. Study-level results: Only three patients per response group were TCR-analyzed; validation needed.

Sequenced here: PBMCs, sampled after nivolumab (anti-PD-1) treatment. This chain connects TRBV10-3 to TRBJ1-1; D unclear. The receptor was isolated from a person aged 35-79 years with oral cavity squamous cell carcinoma. This CDR3 is CAIKPAANFDTEAFF. As DNA, the CDR3 is TGTGCCATCAAACCGGCCGCGAACTTTGACACTGAAGCTTTCTTT.